Following are 17 T cell receptor beta chains from one sample sequenced in a study of cytotoxic CD8 clonotypes in ibrutinib-treated CLL. Profiling relied on immunoSEQ multiplex PCR, and the TCRdb table lists in-frame clones only, not all of them. The table has around 53,000 clones, 50% to 65% seen once. Sequences were derived from PBMCs, sampled at disease progression, from a patient treated with ibrutinib. The source is a human donor with chronic lymphocytic leukemia.

The chain couples TRBV5-6 to TRBJ1-5, with a tentative D call TRBD1 (5 bases). CDR1 is SGHDT, CDR2 YYEEEE, per germline. The V end lost 0 bases, the J end lost 4 bases, and 5 bases lay between the germline ends. The CDR3 has 13 amino acids. The chain's CDR3 is CASSLAGNQPQHF. CDR3 nucleotide sequence: TGTGCCAGCAGCTTGGCAGGGAATCAGCCCCAGCATTTT.

The rearrangement joins TRBV2 to TRBJ2-1; D is unresolved. This CDR3 has 13 amino acids. The V and J ends lost 6 bases and 0 bases respectively, with 6 bases between them. Germline CDR1 SNHLY, CDR2 FYNNEI. The CDR3 DNA is TGTGCCAGCAGGACTCCCTCCTACAATGAGCAGTTCTTC. Amino acids: CASRTPSYNEQFF.

The V call is TRBV4-1, the J call TRBJ1-2; no clear D. From germline, CDR1 is MGHRA and CDR2 YSYEKL. This CDR3 comprises 15 residues. V lost 0 bases and J lost 3, with 11 bases in between. CDR3 amino acids: CASSQDRRTDYGYTF. The CDR3 DNA is TGCGCCAGCAGCCAAGATCGGAGGACGGACTATGGCTACACCTTC.

This chain uses TRBV6-5 with TRBJ1-1; weak D call: TRBD1 (5 bases). The CDR3 spans 14 residues. V lost 10 bases, J lost 0 bases, and 15 bases lay in between. Germline CDR1 MNHEY, CDR2 SVGAGI. The DNA of the CDR3 is TGTGCCATCTCCCGGGGAGGGGTGAACACTGAAGCTTTCTTT. Residues: CAISRGGVNTEAFF.

This sequence joins TRBV7-8 and TRBJ2-1; 10 positions agree with TRBD2. Unmatched junction bases numbered 8, after V lost 3 bases and J lost 9 bases. The CDR3 runs to 15 residues. Per germline, CDR1 SGHVS and CDR2 FQNEAQ. The CDR3 nucleotides read TGTGCCAGCAGCTTTTTGCTAGCGGGAGATATTGAGCAGTTCTTC. Encoded protein: CASSFLLAGDIEQFF.

The chain joins TRBV5-1 to TRBJ2-2; no firm D call. This CDR3 is 16 amino acids long. V was clipped by 0 bases and J by 0 bases, with 9 bases between them. Germline V lookup: CDR1 SGHRS, CDR2 YFSETQ. CDR3 coding DNA: TGCGCCAGCAGCTTGGCCTGGATCTCGAACACCGGGGAGCTGTTTTTT. Residues: CASSLAWISNTGELFF.

The chain employs TRBV28 and TRBJ2-3; D unresolved. The CDR3 covers 13 residues. Trimming shortened V by 3 bases and J by 7 bases, and 11 bases separated the two germline ends. Germline V lookup: CDR1 MDHEN, CDR2 SYDVKM. CDR3 nucleotides: TGTGCCAGCAGTTTGCCGGCGTTTAATACGCAGTATTTT. Amino acids: CASSLPAFNTQYF.

About this clone: The sample has other DNA sequences that encode this CDR3 too. The genes are TRBV7-2 and TRBJ2-1; the match to TRBD1 covers 10 bases. The CDR3 length is 16 residues. V shed 3 bases and J 3 bases; nucleotides not matched to a gene: 5. Looked up from germline, CDR1 is SGHTA and CDR2 is FQGNSA. Written as DNA, the CDR3 is TGTGCCAGCAGCTTGACAGGGGGCTCGAGCTACAATGAGCAGTTCTTC. As protein: CASSLTGGSSYNEQFF.

V is TRBV6-5 and J is TRBJ1-5; D is perhaps TRBD1 (5 bases). Trimming removed 7 bases from V and 5 bases from J, with 12 bases in between. The CDR3 spans 13 residues. Germline V gene data show CDR1 as MNHEY and CDR2 as SVGAGI. This chain's CDR3 is CASTRQRYQPQHF. In nucleotides, the CDR3 is TGTGCCAGCACTCGACAGCGCTATCAGCCCCAGCATTTT.

The chain links TRBV5-8 to TRBJ1-3; TRBD1 matches at 7 bases. Germline trimming cut 5 bases from V and 2 bases from J; bases unmatched to any gene: 4. Germline values: CDR1 SGHTS, CDR2 YDEGEE. The CDR3 contains 14 residues. The DNA for the CDR3 is TGTGCCAGCAGTTCCACAGGGGCTGGAAACACCATATATTTT. Protein product: CASSSTGAGNTIYF.

This chain uses TRBV5-1 with TRBJ2-1; 9 nucleotides align to TRBD2. This CDR3 spans 15 amino acids. Trimming took 0 bases from V and 8 from J; bases not matched to a gene: 6. In germline, CDR1 is SGHRS, CDR2 YFSETQ. The chain's CDR3 is CASSLERGAGDEQFF. The CDR3 region has the DNA TGCGCCAGCAGCTTGGAGCGGGGGGCTGGGGATGAGCAGTTCTTC.

The chain joins TRBV27 to TRBJ2-7; D may match TRBD1 or TRBD2 (5 bases each). This CDR3 has 14 amino acids. V shed 7 bases and J shed 3 bases, with 16 bases lying between them. The germline gives CDR1 MNHEY, CDR2 SMNVEV (reference sequence). This chain's CDR3 is CASKNRDGSYEQYF. The CDR3 bases are TGTGCCAGCAAGAACCGGGACGGAAGCTACGAGCAGTACTTC.

CDR3 protein: CASSLEGGRYEQYF. CDR3 in DNA: TGTGCCAGCAGCTTAGAGGGGGGTCGGTACGAGCAGTACTTC. The chain has TRBV7-2 and TRBJ2-7; the D gene could be TRBD1 or TRBD2 (6 bases each). V lost 1 base, J lost 4 bases, and 11 bases lay in between. The CDR3 length is 14 residues. CDR1 SGHTA and CDR2 FQGNSA come from the germline V gene.

This clone has just a few counts. The rearrangement joins TRBV6-1 to TRBJ2-7, with D tentatively TRBD2 (5 bases). In germline, CDR1 is MNHNS, CDR2 SASEGT. The CDR3 loop spans 15 amino acids. V lost 7 bases and J 11 bases, leaving 27 bases between the germline ends. This CDR3 is CASIPASLVGVGKYF. Written as DNA, the CDR3 is TGTGCCAGCATCCCCGCCTCCCTCGTCGGGGTGGGTAAGTACTTC.

This chain links TRBV30 with TRBJ1-2; no clear D gene. The CDR3 spans 14 residues. In germline, CDR1 is GTSNPN, CDR2 SVGIG (reference sequence). Trimming stripped 0 bases from V and 0 bases from J, with 8 bases between. The chain's CDR3 is CAWSVLRTNYGYTF. In DNA, the CDR3 is TGTGCCTGGAGTGTACTAAGAACTAACTATGGCTACACCTTC.

This clone was counted a few times. This chain connects TRBV6-1 to TRBJ1-5; D is uncertain. The CDR3 length is 14 residues. V was trimmed by 6 bases and J by 5 bases, leaving 14 bases between them. Per the germline V gene, CDR1 is MNHNS and CDR2 is SASEGT. In DNA form, the CDR3 reads TGTGCCAGCAGGTCCGGGTACTTCGATCAGCCCCAGCATTTT. It encodes CASRSGYFDQPQHF.

CDR3 DNA sequence: TGTGCTAGTGGTTTGGACGCTGACTATCGGTCCTACGAGCAGTACTTC. Protein sequence: CASGLDADYRSYEQYF. The V and J genes are TRBV12-5 and TRBJ2-7; the D gene is possibly TRBD2 (5 bases). The ends were cut back, 1 base at V and 1 base at J, with 14 bases in the middle. Germline CDR1 LGHNT, CDR2 FRNRAP. The CDR3 has 16 residues.